These 23 T cell receptor beta chains came from one sample sequenced in a study of identical twins. TCRdb reprocessed the 5' RACE reads via MiXCR and lists one record per CDR3 protein. The sample records approximately 220,000 distinct CDR3 sequences, around 6.8% being singletons. This same sample was also part of a study on yellow fever vaccine responses in identical twins.

Sequencing was performed on memory (CD45RO+) T cells sorted from blood. The origin of the receptors is a woman aged 18-29 years in good health.

This clonotype was counted a few times. At one of its ends the junction is not consistent with the germline gene, which may arise from a read error. CDR3 residues: CATSDSRTASIREAQYF. CDR3 bases: TGTGCCACCAGTGATTCCCGGACAGCCTCTATAAGAGAGGCCCAGTACTTC. The V and J genes are TRBV24-1 and TRBJ2-5; D is perhaps TRBD1 (6 bases). Germline V CDR1 and CDR2: KGHDR, SFDVKD. The CDR3 is 17 residues long.

In its sample, this clonotype was seen a few times. The gene calls are TRBV7-8 and TRBJ2-1; 9 nucleotides line up with TRBD2. CDR1 is SGHVS, CDR2 FQNEAQ, per germline. CDR3 length: 15 residues. The trim removed 5 bases at V and 0 bases at J, leaving 2 bases unmatched. CDR3 protein: CASSRSGGSYNEQFF. CDR3 nucleotides: TGTGCCAGCAGCCGTAGCGGGGGCTCCTACAATGAGCAGTTCTTC.

At least ten counts were recorded for this clonotype. At one boundary the junction diverges from the germline segment, which might be a read error. The chain is built from TRBV20-1 and TRBJ1-1, with D unclear. Germline CDR1 is DFQATT and CDR2 is SNEGSKA (reference sequence). The CDR3 has 13 amino acids. CDR3 coding DNA: TGTAGTGCTCCTGGACGGGCGAACACTGAAGCTTTCTTT. It yields the protein CSAPGRANTEAFF.

The sample holds many counts of this clonotype. The rearrangement links TRBV20-1 to TRBJ1-1; 8 nucleotides align to TRBD1. Germline V gene sequence: CDR1 DFQATT, CDR2 SNEGSKA (reference sequence). With 5 bases clipped from V and 0 bases from J, the junction kept 5 bases outside the gene matches. This CDR3 is 14 amino acids long. This chain's CDR3 is CSAFRQGLNTEAFF. The CDR3 DNA reads as TGCAGTGCTTTTCGACAGGGGCTGAACACTGAAGCTTTCTTT.

This clonotype occurred a few times. The chain joins TRBV7-2 to TRBJ2-7, with TRBD2 matching over 8 bases. From germline, CDR1 is SGHTA and CDR2 FQGNSA. This CDR3 region has 16 residues. Trimming cost V 0 bases and J 2 bases; bases outside gene matches: 6. The CDR3 sequence is CASSLAGGRLTYEQYF. The DNA for the CDR3 is TGTGCCAGCAGCTTAGCGGGCGGGAGGCTTACCTACGAGCAGTACTTC.

The sample holds many counts of this clonotype. This chain joins TRBV20-1 and TRBJ2-1; D is unresolved. The CDR3 has 12 residues. V dropped 2 bases and J dropped 4 bases, with 6 bases sitting between them. CDR1 and CDR2 from the germline V gene are DFQATT and SNEGSKA (reference sequence). CDR3 sequence: CSARRTYNEQFF. CDR3 nucleotide sequence: TGCAGTGCTAGAAGAACATACAATGAGCAGTTCTTC.

The chain couples TRBV7-8 to TRBJ2-7; TRBD2 matches at 12 bases. Germline V gene lookup returns CDR1 SGHVS and CDR2 FQNEAQ. The CDR3 extends over 17 amino acids. V gave up 1 base and J gave up 2 bases; unmatched junction bases: 6. The CDR3 protein is CASSLGETSGGTYEQYF. CDR3 DNA sequence: TGTGCCAGCAGCTTAGGGGAGACTAGCGGGGGTACCTACGAGCAGTACTTC.

This chain links TRBV20-1 with TRBJ2-2, with 7 bases identical to TRBD2. V dropped 0 bases and J dropped 0; count of bases not matched to a gene: 7. CDR1 is DFQATT and CDR2 is SNEGSKA in the germline V gene (reference sequence). CDR3 size: 17 residues. The DNA of the CDR3 is TGCAGTGCTAGAGATAAGCGGGGAACCACGAACACCGGGGAGCTGTTTTTT. Amino acids: CSARDKRGTTNTGELFF.

This clonotype was seen repeatedly, ten times or more. V usage is TRBV7-8 and J usage is TRBJ2-2; a possible D gene is TRBD1 (5 bases). CDR3 size: 16 residues. Germline V gene lookup returns CDR1 SGHVS and CDR2 FQNEAQ. Trimming took off 3 bases at V and 0 bases at J, with 11 bases between the two ends. DNA of the CDR3: TGTGCCAGCAGCTTGGTATTACAGGCGAACACCGGGGAGCTGTTTTTT. It specifies CASSLVLQANTGELFF. The whole variable domain, filled in from reference TRBV7-8 and TRBJ2-2, reads GAGVSQSPRYKVAKRGQDVALRCDPISGHVSLFWYQQALGQGPEFLTYFQNEAQLDKSGLPSDRFFAERPEGSVSTLKIQRTQQEDSAVYLCASSLVLQANTGELFFGEGSRLTVL.

This clonotype has only a few counts. The chain is built from TRBV20-1 and TRBJ1-2, with TRBD1 matching 9 bases. The CDR3 spans 13 residues. Germline values: CDR1 DFQATT, CDR2 SNEGSKA (reference sequence). With V trimmed by 3 bases and J by 7 bases, 6 bases remained unmatched. CDR3 coding DNA: TGCAGTGCTAGTGATTGGACAGGGGTTGGCTACACCTTC. This codes for CSASDWTGVGYTF.

This clonotype was counted between two and nine times. CDR3 sequence (DNA): TGTGCCAGCAGTGAAGCGGGGGCCCCCTACGAGCAGTACTTC. Amino acids: CASSEAGAPYEQYF. The chain couples TRBV2 to TRBJ2-7, with D tentatively TRBD1 (6 bases). The germline V gene encodes CDR1 SNHLY and CDR2 FYNNEI. The CDR3 has 14 amino acids. Trimming left V 0 bases short and J 2 bases short, with 8 bases between.

This clonotype came up many times. The chain links TRBV5-1 to TRBJ2-3; no clear D gene. Germline CDR1 reads SGHRS; CDR2 reads YFSETQ. V dropped 4 bases and J dropped 3 bases, with 12 bases sitting between them. The length of the CDR3 is 14 residues. Written as DNA, the CDR3 is TGCGCCAGCAGCCGACAAATTGGGACAGATACGCAGTATTTT. Encoded protein: CASSRQIGTDTQYF.

The chain recombines TRBV5-4 with TRBJ2-7; D gene unclear. The CDR3 has 13 amino acids. Germline-derived CDR1 and CDR2 are SGHNT and YYREEE (reference sequence). V lost 4 bases to trimming and J lost 3 bases, with 11 bases between them. This CDR3 reads CASSQAEVYEQYF. CDR3 nucleotides: TGTGCCAGCAGCCAGGCAGAAGTCTACGAGCAGTACTTC.

This clonotype has ten or more counts. The chain employs TRBV2 and TRBJ2-5, with 9 bases that match TRBD1. This CDR3 comprises 14 residues. Trimming removed 7 bases from V and 5 bases from J; junction bases left unmatched: 8. CDR1 SNHLY and CDR2 FYNNEI come from the germline V gene. This CDR3 is CASIITGGYETQYF. CDR3 coding DNA: TGTGCCAGCATCATCACAGGGGGCTATGAGACCCAGTACTTC. The full variable domain, its missing parts supplied by reference TRBV2 and TRBJ2-5, is EPEVTQTPSHQVTQMGQEVILRCVPISNHLYFYWYRQILGQKVEFLVSFYNNEISEKSEIFDDQFSVERPDGSNFTLKIRSTKLEDSAMYFCASIITGGYETQYFGPGTRLLVL.

This clonotype has more than one count but fewer than ten. The chain links TRBV20-1 to TRBJ2-5, with no clear D. Germline V gene sequence: CDR1 DFQATT, CDR2 SNEGSKA (reference sequence). V lost 0 bases to trimming and J lost 4 bases, with 9 bases between them. The CDR3 loop spans 13 amino acids. The CDR3 region is CSAREQKRETQYF. CDR3 bases: TGCAGTGCTAGAGAGCAGAAACGAGAGACCCAGTACTTC.

This clonotype showed up just a few times. The CDR3 DNA reads TGTGCCAGCAGTGTTCGGAGTTGGGAGACCCAGTACTTC. This encodes CASSVRSWETQYF. The V call is TRBV2, the J call TRBJ2-5; D unresolved. Trimming removed 4 bases at V and 5 bases at J, with 11 bases between. This CDR3 contains 13 residues. CDR1 and CDR2 (germline): SNHLY, FYNNEI.

The sample holds many counts of this clonotype. The V call is TRBV18, the J call TRBJ2-7, with unresolved D. Trimming left V 2 bases short and J 5 bases short, with 10 bases between. Germline loops: CDR1 KGHSH, CDR2 LQKENI. The CDR3 totals 13 residues. The CDR3 here is CASSPTHNNEQYF. For the CDR3, the DNA is TGTGCCAGCTCACCAACCCACAACAACGAGCAGTACTTC.

A few counts support this clonotype. V usage is TRBV20-1 and J usage is TRBJ2-3; D call uncertain. Germline loops: CDR1 DFQATT, CDR2 SNEGSKA (reference sequence). The germline V and J ends were trimmed by 4 bases and 3 bases, with 11 bases remaining between them. The CDR3 is 13 amino acids. CDR3 nucleotide sequence: TGCAGTGCTATCTCCCTCCGGACAGATACGCAGTATTTT. Protein sequence: CSAISLRTDTQYF.

This clonotype was detected many times. The rearrangement joins TRBV5-5 to TRBJ2-7; 8 bases are a match to TRBD1. Unmatched junction bases numbered 8, after V lost 7 bases and J lost 5 bases. Germline V lookup: CDR1 SGHKS, CDR2 YYEKEE (reference sequence). This CDR3 region has 13 residues. CDR3 in DNA: TGTGCCAGCGGACGACAGGGGATGAACGAGCAGTACTTC. Amino acid sequence: CASGRQGMNEQYF.

This clonotype was counted at least ten times. The genes are TRBV27 and TRBJ2-7, with 8 bases that match TRBD1. This CDR3 region has 14 residues. V gave up 6 bases and J gave up 2 bases; unmatched junction bases: 6. Germline CDR1 is MNHEY and CDR2 is SMNVEV (reference sequence). CDR3 in DNA: TGTGCCAGCAGCCGGGACAGGTACACCTACGAGCAGTACTTC. Protein product: CASSRDRYTYEQYF.

The rearrangement links TRBV28 to TRBJ2-1; possible D gene TRBD2, 5 bases. From germline, CDR1 is MDHEN and CDR2 SYDVKM. Deletions cut 8 bases from V and 4 bases from J, with 12 bases between. This CDR3 region has 13 residues. The CDR3: CASFQRPYNEQFF. In DNA form, the CDR3 reads TGTGCCAGCTTCCAGCGGCCATACAATGAGCAGTTCTTC.

This clonotype was detected a few times. The chain carries TRBV27 and TRBJ2-2, with TRBD2 matching over 10 bases. This CDR3 comprises 15 residues. V was clipped by 6 bases and J by 6 bases; unmatched bases: 7. The V gene's germline CDR1 is MNHEY and CDR2 SMNVEV (reference sequence). The chain's CDR3 is CASRSGGAVAGELFF. For the CDR3, the DNA is TGTGCCAGCAGAAGCGGGGGGGCGGTCGCCGGGGAGCTGTTTTTT.

This chain connects TRBV7-9 to TRBJ1-6; unclear D gene. The ends were cut back, 3 bases at V and 15 bases at J, with 18 bases in the middle. The CDR3 runs 14 residues. Germline loops: CDR1 SEHNR, CDR2 FQNEAQ (reference sequence). CDR3 protein: CASSFIPGGNFLHF. The DNA for the CDR3 is TGTGCCAGCAGCTTTATCCCAGGCGGGAATTTCCTCCACTTT. The full variable domain, rest sourced from reference TRBV7-9 and TRBJ1-6, is DTGVSQNPRHKITKRGQNVTFRCDPISEHNRLYWYRQTLGQGPEFLTYFQNEAQLEKSRLLSDRFSAERPKGSFSTLEIQRTEQGDSAMYLCASSFIPGGNFLHFGNGTRLTVT.